A single sample is the source of the 2 T cell receptor beta chains below, sequenced in a study of blood T cells in healthy people across ages. Using a J-beta primer mix together with a sample-barcoded 5' primer, a second PCR was run for roughly 6 to 12 cycles. TCRdb passed the 5' RACE reads through MiXCR, listing each CDR3 protein once. The sample consists of about 1 million distinct CDR3 sequences, roughly 45% of them appearing once. The sample consisted of blood. The receptors come from a woman aged 55-70 years in good health.

The chain uses TRBV6-2 or TRBV6-3 and TRBJ2-5; D not resolved. Germline V CDR1 and CDR2: MNHEY, SVGEGT. The ends were cut back, 4 bases at V and 2 bases at J, with 11 bases in the middle. The CDR3 has 14 amino acids. The CDR3 here is CASSSLIAQETQYF. The CDR3 nucleotides read TGTGCCAGCAGTTCCTTGATTGCGCAAGAGACCCAGTACTTC.

This clonotype showed up just a few times. The chain carries TRBV10-3 and TRBJ2-7; a weak D match, TRBD2 (6 bases). CDR1 and CDR2 from the germline V gene are ENHRY and SYGVKD. CDR3 size: 14 residues. The V gene lost 2 bases and the J gene lost 0 bases, with 8 bases spanning the gap. CDR3 in DNA: TGTGCCATCAGTGAGGGGGGGTTCTCCTACGAGCAGTACTTC. Its protein product is CAISEGGFSYEQYF.